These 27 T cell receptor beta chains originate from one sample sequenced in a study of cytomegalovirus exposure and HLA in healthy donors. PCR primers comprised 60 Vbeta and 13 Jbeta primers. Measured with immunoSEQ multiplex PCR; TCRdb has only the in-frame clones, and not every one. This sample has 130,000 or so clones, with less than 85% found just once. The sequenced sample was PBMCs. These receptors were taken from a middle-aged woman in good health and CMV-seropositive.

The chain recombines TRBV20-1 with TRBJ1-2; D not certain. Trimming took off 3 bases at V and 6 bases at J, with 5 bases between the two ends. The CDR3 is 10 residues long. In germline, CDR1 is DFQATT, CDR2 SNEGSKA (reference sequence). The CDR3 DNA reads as TGCAGTGCTAGTTTTAATGGCTACACCTTC. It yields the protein CSASFNGYTF.

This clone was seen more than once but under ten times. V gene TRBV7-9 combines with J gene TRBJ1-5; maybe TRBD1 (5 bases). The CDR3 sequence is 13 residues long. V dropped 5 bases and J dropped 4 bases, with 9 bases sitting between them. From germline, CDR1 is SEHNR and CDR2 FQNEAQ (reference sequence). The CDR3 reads CASSQQENQPQHF. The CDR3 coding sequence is TGTGCCAGCAGCCAACAGGAGAATCAGCCCCAGCATTTT.

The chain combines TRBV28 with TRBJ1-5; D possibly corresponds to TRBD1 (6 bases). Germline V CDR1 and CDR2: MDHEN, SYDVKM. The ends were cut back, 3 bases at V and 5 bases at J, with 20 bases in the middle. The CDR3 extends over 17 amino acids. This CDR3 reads CASSFPRRGTQDQPQHF. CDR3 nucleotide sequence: TGTGCCAGCAGTTTCCCGCGAAGGGGGACACAAGATCAGCCCCAGCATTTT.

The CDR3 sequence: CASSSETANYGYTF. The CDR3 DNA follows: TGTGCCAGCAGTTCGGAGACAGCTAACTATGGCTACACCTTC. The chain has TRBV6-6 and TRBJ1-2, with D possibly TRBD1 on 5 matching bases. Trimming removed 4 bases at V and 0 bases at J, with 9 bases between. This CDR3 has 14 amino acids. Germline V gene lookup returns CDR1 MNHNY and CDR2 SVGAGI (reference sequence).

CDR3 sequence: CASSLLSADTQYF. DNA for the CDR3: TGTGCCAGCAGTTTATTAAGTGCGGATACGCAGTATTTT. This chain connects TRBV28 to TRBJ2-3; no definite D call. Germline values: CDR1 MDHEN, CDR2 SYDVKM. This CDR3 region has 13 residues. Trimming removed 1 base at V and 6 bases at J, with 8 bases between.

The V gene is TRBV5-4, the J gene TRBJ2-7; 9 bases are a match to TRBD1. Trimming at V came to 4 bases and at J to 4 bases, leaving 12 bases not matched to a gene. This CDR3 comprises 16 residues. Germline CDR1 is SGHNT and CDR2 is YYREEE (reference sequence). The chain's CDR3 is CASSTPVAGQGYEQYF. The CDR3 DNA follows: TGTGCCAGCAGCACGCCGGTTGCAGGACAGGGGTACGAGCAGTACTTC.

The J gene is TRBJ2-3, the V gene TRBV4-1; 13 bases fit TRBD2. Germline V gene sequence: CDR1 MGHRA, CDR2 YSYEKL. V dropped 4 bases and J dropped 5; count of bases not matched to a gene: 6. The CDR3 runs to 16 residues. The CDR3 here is CASSLTTSGGQDTQYF. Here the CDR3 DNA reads TGCGCCAGCAGCCTAACGACTAGCGGGGGGCAAGATACGCAGTATTTT.

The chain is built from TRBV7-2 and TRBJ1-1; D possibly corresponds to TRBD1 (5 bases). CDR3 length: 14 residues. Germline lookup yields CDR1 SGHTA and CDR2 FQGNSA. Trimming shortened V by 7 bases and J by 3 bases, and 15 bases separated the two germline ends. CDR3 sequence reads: CASNPNAGYTEAFF. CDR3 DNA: TGTGCCAGCAACCCGAATGCAGGGTACACTGAAGCTTTCTTT.

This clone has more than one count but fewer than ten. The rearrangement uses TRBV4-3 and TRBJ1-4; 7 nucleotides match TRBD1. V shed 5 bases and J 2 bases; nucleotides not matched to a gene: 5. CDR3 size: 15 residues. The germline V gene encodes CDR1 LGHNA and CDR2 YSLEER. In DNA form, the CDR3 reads TGCGCCAGCAGCGGACTGGGACAGACTAATGAAAAACTGTTTTTT. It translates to CASSGLGQTNEKLFF.

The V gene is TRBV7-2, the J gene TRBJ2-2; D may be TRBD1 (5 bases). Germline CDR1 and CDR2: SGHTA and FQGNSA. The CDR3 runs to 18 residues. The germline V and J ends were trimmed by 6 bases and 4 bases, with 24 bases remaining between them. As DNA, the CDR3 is TGTGCCAGCAGTTTTCCAGCCGGTCGGACATCCCGCACCGGGGAGCTGTTTTTT. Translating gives CASSFPAGRTSRTGELFF.

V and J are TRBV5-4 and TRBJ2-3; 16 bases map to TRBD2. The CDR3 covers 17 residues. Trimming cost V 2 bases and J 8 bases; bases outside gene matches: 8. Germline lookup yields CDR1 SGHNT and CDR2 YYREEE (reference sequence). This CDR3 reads CASSFRGTSGGVGTQYF. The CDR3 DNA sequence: TGTGCCAGCAGCTTTAGGGGGACTAGCGGGGGGGTCGGTACGCAGTATTTT.

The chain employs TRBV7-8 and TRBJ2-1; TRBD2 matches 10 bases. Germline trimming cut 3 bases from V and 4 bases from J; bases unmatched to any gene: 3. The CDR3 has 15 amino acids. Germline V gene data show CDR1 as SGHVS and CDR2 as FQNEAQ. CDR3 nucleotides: TGTGCCAGCAGCTTGGGACTAGCGTTTTACAATGAGCAGTTCTTC. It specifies CASSLGLAFYNEQFF.

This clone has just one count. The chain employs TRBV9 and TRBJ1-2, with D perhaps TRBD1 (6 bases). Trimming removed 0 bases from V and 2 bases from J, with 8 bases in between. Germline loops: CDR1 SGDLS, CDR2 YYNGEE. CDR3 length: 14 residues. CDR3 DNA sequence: TGTGCCAGCAGCGTAGATACAGGGAACTATGGCTACACCTTC. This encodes CASSVDTGNYGYTF.

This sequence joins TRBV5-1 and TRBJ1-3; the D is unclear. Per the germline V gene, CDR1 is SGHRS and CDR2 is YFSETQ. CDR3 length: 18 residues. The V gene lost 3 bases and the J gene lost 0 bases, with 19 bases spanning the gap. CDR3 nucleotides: TGCGCCAGCAGCTCGTCAATTCAGGCCAGGAACTCTGGAAACACCATATATTTT. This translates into CASSSSIQARNSGNTIYF.

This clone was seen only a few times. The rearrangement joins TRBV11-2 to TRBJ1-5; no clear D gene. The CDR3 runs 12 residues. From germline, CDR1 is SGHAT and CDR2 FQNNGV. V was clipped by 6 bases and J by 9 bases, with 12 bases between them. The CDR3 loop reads CASSTLLRPQHF. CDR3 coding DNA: TGTGCCAGCAGTACCCTTTTGCGGCCCCAGCATTTT.

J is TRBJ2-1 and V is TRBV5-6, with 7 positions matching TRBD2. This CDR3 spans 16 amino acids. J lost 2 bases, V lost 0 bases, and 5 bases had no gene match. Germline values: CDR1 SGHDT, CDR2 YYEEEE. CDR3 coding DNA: TGTGCCAGCAGCTTGGCCTGGCGGGAGCCCTACAATGAGCAGTTCTTC. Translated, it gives CASSLAWREPYNEQFF.

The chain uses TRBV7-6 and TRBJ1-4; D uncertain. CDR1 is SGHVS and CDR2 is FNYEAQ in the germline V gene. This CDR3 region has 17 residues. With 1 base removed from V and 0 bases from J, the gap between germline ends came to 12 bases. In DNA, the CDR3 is TGTGCCAGCAGCTTAGAGCGTCTTTCCGCAACTAATGAAAAACTGTTTTTT. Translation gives CASSLERLSATNEKLFF.

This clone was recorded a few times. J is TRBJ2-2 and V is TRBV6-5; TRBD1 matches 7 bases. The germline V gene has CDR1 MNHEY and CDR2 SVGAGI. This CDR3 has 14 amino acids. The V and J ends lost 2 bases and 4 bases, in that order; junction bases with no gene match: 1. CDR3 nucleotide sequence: TGTGCCAGCAGTTACGCAGGGGGCACCGGGGAGCTGTTTTTT. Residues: CASSYAGGTGELFF.

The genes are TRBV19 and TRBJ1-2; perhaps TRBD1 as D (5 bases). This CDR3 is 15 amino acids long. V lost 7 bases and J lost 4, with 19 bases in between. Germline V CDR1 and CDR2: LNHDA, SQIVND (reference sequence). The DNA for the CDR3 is TGTGCCAGTATCCCTGCGGGGGTATCGGTCTATGGCTACACCTTC. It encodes CASIPAGVSVYGYTF.

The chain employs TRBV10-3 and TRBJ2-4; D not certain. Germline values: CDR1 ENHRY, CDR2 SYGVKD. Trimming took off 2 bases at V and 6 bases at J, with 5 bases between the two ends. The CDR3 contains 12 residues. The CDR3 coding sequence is TGTGCCATCAGTGAGGGCCGAAACATTCAGTACTTC. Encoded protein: CAISEGRNIQYF.

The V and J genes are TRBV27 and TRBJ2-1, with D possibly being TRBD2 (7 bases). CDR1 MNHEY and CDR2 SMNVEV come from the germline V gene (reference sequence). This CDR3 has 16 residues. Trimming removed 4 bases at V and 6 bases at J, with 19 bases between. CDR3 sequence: CASSSLGTMTGNEQFF. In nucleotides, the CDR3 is TGTGCCAGCAGTTCCCTCGGGACTATGACAGGCAATGAGCAGTTCTTC.

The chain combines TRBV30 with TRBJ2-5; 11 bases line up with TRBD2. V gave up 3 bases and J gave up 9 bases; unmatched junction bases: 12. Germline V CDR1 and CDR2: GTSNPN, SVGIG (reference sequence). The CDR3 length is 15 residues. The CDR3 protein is CAWRTLAGGVSAQYF. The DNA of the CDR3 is TGTGCCTGGAGGACCCTAGCGGGAGGCGTATCGGCCCAGTACTTC.

The DNA for the CDR3 is TGTGCCAGCAGTTTAGAGGGTCGGAGACCGGGGTTCTTC. The encoded protein is CASSLEGRRPGFF. This chain connects TRBV28 to TRBJ2-1, with D possibly being TRBD2 (5 bases). This CDR3 is built from 13 residues. CDR1 and CDR2 from the germline V gene are MDHEN and SYDVKM. V dropped 2 bases and J dropped 15 bases, with 17 bases sitting between them.

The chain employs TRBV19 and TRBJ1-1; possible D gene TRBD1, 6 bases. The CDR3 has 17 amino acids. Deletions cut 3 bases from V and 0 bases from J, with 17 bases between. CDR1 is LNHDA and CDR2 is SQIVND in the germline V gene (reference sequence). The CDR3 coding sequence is TGTGCCAGTAGTATTCTGGGGGGGCAGGGGATGAACACTGAAGCTTTCTTT. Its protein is CASSILGGQGMNTEAFF.

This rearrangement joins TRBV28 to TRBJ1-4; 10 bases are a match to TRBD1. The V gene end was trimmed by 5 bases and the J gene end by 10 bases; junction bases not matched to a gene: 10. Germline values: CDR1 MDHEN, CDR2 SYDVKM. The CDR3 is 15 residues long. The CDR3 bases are TGTGCCAGCAGTCGCCGGGACAGGGGTTCGCGAAAACTGTTTTTT. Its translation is CASSRRDRGSRKLFF.

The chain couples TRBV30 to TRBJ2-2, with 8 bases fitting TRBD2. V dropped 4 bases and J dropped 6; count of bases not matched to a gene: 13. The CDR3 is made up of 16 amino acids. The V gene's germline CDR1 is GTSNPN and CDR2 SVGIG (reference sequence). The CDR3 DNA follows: TGTGCCTGGACTTTTTTAGTAGCGGGGAAGGCCGGGGAGCTGTTTTTT. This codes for CAWTFLVAGKAGELFF.

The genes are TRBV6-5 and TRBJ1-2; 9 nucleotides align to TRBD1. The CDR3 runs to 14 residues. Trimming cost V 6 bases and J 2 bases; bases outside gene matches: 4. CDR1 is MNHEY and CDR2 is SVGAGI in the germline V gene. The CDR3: CASSGGQGNYGYTF. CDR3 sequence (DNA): TGTGCCAGCAGCGGAGGACAGGGGAACTATGGCTACACCTTC.